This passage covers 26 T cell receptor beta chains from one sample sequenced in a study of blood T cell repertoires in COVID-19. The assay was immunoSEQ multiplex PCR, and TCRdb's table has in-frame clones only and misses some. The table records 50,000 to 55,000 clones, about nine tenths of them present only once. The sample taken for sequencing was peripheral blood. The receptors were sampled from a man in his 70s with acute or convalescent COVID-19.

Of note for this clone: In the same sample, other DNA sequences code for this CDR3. For the CDR3, the DNA is TGTGCCAGCAGTTTAACCGGGAACTATGGCTACACCTTC. Amino acids: CASSLTGNYGYTF. The rearrangement links TRBV28 to TRBJ1-2, with unresolved D. The CDR3 is 13 amino acids. Germline values: CDR1 MDHEN, CDR2 SYDVKM. Trimming took off 2 bases at V and 2 bases at J, with 6 bases between the two ends.

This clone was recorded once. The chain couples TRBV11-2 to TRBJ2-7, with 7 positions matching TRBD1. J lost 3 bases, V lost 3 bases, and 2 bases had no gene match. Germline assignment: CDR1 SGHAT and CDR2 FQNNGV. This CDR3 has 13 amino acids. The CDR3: CASSFAGGYEQYV. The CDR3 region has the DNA TGTGCCAGCAGCTTTGCAGGGGGCTACGAGCAGTACGTC.

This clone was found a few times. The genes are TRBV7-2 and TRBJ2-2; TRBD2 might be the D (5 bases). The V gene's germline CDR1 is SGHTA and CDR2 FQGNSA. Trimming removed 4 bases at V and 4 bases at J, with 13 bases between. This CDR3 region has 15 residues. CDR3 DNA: TGTGCCAGCAGCTCAGGACTCACAGTCACCGGGGAGCTGTTTTTT. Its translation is CASSSGLTVTGELFF. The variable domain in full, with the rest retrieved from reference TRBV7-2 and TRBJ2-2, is GAGVSQSPSNKVTEKGKDVELRCDPISGHTALYWYRQSLGQGLEFLIYFQGNSAPDKSGLPSDRFSAERTGGSVSTLTIQRTQQEDSAVYLCASSSGLTVTGELFFGEGSRLTVL.

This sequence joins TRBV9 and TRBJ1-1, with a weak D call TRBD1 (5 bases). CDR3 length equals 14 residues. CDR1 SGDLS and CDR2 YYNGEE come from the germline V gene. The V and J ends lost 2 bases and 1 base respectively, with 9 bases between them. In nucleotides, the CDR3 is TGTGCCAGCAGCGTCACGACAGAGAACACTGAAGCTTTCTTT. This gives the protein CASSVTTENTEAFF.

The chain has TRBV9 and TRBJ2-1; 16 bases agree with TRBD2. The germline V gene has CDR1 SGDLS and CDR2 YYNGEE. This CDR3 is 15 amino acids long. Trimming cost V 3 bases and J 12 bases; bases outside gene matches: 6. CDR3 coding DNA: TGTGCCAGCAGCGCTGGGACTAGCGGGAGGGCCGTGCAGTTCTTC. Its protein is CASSAGTSGRAVQFF. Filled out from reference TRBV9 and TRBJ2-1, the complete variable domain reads DSGVTQTPKHLITATGQRVTLRCSPRSGDLSVYWYQQSLDQGLQFLIQYYNGEERAKGNILERFSAQQFPDLHSELNLSSLELGDSALYFCASSAGTSGRAVQFFGPGTRLTVL.

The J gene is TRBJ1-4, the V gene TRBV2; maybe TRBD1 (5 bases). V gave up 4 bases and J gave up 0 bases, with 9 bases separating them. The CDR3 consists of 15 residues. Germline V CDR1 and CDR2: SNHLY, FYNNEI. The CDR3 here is CASSGTLATNEKLFF. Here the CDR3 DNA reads TGTGCCAGCAGTGGGACACTTGCAACTAATGAAAAACTGTTTTTT.

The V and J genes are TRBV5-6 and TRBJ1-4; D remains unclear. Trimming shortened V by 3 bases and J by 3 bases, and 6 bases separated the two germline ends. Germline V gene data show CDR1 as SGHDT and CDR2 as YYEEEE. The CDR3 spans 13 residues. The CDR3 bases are TGTGCCAGCAGCTGGCAACCTAATGAAAAACTGTTTTTT. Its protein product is CASSWQPNEKLFF.

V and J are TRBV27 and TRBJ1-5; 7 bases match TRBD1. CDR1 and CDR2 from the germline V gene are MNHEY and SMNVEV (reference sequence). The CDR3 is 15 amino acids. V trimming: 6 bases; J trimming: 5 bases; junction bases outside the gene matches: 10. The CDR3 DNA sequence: TGTGCCAGCAGACCCCGACAGGGCCAGCATCAGCCCCAGCATTTT. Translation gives CASRPRQGQHQPQHF.

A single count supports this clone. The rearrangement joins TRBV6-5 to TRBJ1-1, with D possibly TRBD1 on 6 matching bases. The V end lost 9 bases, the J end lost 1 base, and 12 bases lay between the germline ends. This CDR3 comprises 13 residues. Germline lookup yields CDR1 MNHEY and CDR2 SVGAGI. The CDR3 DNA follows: TGTGCCAGTGGACAGACAAAGAACACTGAAGCTTTCTTT. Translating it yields CASGQTKNTEAFF.

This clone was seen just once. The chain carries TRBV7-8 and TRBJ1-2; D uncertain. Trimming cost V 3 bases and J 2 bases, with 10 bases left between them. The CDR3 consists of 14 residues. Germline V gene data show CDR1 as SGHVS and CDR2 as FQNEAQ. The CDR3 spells CASSLGNINYGYTF. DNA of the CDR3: TGTGCCAGCAGCTTGGGCAACATAAACTATGGCTACACCTTC.

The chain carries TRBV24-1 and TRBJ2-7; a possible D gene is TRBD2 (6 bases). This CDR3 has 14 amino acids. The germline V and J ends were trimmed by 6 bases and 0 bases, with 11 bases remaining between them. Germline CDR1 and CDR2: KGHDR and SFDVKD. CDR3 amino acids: CATSHSGDSYEQYF. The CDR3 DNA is TGTGCCACCAGTCATAGCGGAGACTCCTACGAGCAGTACTTC.

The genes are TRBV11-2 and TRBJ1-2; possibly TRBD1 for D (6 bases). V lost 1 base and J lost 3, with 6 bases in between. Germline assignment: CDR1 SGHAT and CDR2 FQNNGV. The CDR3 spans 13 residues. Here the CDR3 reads CASSLGTDYGYTF. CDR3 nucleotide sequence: TGTGCCAGCAGCTTAGGGACAGACTATGGCTACACCTTC.

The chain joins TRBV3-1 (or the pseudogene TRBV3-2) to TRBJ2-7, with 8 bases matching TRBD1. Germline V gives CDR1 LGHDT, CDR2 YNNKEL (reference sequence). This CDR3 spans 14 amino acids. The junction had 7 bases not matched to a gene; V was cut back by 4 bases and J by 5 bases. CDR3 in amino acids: CASSPRDRSNEQYV. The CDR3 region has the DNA TGTGCCAGCAGCCCCCGGGACAGGTCCAACGAGCAGTACGTC.

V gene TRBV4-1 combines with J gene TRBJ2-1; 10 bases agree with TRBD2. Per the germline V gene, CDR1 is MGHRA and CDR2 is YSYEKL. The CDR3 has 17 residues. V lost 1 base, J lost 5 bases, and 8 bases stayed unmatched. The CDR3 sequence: CASSQALASGGNNEQFF. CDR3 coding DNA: TGCGCCAGCAGCCAAGCCCTGGCTAGCGGGGGCAACAATGAGCAGTTCTTC.

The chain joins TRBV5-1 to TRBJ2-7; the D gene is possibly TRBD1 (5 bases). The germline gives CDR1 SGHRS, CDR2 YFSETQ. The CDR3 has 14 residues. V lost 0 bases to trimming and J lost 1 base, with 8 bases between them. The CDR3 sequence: CASSLGQGSYEQYF. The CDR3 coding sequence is TGCGCCAGCAGCTTGGGGCAGGGTTCCTACGAGCAGTACTTC.

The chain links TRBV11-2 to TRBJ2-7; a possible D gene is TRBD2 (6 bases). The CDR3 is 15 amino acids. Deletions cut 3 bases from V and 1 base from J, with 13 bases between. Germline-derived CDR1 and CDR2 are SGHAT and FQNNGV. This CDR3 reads CASSFSRGSSYEQYF. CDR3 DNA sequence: TGTGCCAGCAGCTTTTCTCGGGGGTCATCCTACGAGCAGTACTTC.

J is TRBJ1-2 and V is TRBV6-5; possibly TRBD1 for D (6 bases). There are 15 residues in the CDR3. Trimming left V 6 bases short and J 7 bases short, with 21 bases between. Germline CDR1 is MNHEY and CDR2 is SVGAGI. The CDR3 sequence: CASRALGQGVPGYTF. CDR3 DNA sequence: TGTGCCAGCAGGGCATTGGGACAAGGAGTCCCTGGCTACACCTTC.

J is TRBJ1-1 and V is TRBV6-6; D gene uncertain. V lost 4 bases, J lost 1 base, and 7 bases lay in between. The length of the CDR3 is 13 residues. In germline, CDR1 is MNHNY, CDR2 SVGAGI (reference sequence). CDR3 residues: CASSSFQNTEAFF. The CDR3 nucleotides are TGTGCCAGCAGTTCATTCCAGAACACTGAAGCTTTCTTT.

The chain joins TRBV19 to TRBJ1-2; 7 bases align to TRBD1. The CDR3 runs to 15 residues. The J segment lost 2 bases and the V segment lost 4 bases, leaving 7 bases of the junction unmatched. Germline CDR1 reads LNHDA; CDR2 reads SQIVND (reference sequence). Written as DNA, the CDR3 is TGTGCCAGTAGTAGACCGGGACAGAGCAACTATGGCTACACCTTC. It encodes CASSRPGQSNYGYTF.

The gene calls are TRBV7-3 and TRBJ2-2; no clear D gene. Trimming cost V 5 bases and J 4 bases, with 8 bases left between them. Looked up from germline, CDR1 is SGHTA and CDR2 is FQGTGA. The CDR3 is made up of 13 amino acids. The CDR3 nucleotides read TGTGCCAGCAGCCTCTCCTCCACCGGGGAGCTGTTTTTT. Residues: CASSLSSTGELFF.

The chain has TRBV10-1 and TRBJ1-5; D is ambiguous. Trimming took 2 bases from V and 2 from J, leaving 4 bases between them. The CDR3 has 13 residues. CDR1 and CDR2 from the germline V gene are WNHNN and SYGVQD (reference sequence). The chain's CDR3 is CASSEAGNQPQHF. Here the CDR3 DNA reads TGCGCCAGCAGTGAGGCAGGCAATCAGCCCCAGCATTTT.

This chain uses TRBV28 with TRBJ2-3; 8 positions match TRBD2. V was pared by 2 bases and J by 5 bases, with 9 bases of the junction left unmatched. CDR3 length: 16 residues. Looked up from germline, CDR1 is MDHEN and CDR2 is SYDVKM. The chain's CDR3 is CASSLTFGGGRDTQYF. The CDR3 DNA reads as TGTGCCAGCAGTTTAACCTTCGGGGGGGGCAGAGATACGCAGTATTTT.

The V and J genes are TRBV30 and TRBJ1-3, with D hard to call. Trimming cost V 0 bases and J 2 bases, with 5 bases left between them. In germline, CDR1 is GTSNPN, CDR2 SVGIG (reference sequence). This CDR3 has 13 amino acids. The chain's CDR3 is CAWSVSAGNTIYF. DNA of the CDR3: TGTGCCTGGAGTGTATCGGCTGGAAACACCATATATTTT.

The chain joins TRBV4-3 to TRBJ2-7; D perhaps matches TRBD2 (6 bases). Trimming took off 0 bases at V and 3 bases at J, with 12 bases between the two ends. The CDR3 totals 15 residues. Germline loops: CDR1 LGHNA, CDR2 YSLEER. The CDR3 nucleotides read TGCGCCAGCAGCCAAGATCTCGGGGGATACTACGAGCAGTACTTC. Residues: CASSQDLGGYYEQYF.

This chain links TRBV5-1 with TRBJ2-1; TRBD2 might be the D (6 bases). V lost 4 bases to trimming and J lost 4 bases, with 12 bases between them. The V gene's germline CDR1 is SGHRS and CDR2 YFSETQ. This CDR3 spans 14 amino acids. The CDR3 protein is CASSTGLNYNEQFF. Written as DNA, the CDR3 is TGCGCCAGCAGCACGGGACTCAATTACAATGAGCAGTTCTTC. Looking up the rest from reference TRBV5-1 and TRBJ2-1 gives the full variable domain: KAGVTQTPRYLIKTRGQQVTLSCSPISGHRSVSWYQQTPGQGLQFLFEYFSETQRNKGNFPGRFSGRQFSNSRSEMNVSTLELGDSALYLCASSTGLNYNEQFFGPGTRLTVL.

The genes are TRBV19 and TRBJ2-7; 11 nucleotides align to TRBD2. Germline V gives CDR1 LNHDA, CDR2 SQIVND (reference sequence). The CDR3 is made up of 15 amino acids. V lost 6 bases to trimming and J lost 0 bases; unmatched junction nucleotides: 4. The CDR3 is CASSPGTSGSYEQYF. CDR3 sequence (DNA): TGTGCCAGTAGCCCCGGGACTAGCGGCTCCTACGAGCAGTACTTC.